Listed here are 28 T cell receptor beta chains from one sample, sequenced in a study of T-cell memory formation after mild COVID-19. Each CDR3 protein gets one entry after TCRdb re-called the 5' RACE reads with MiXCR. The data hold 250,000 or so distinct CDR3 sequences, with roughly 18% observed a single time. The material sequenced was PBMCs or a T cell subset sorted from them (not recorded which). The receptor set was obtained from a man between 18 and 29 years old who had mild COVID-19 (a few samples of this study predate the infection). Cell type and time point are not known.

This clonotype was seen a few times. This rearrangement joins TRBV29-1 to TRBJ2-3; maybe TRBD2 (7 bases). Germline V gene lookup returns CDR1 SQVTM and CDR2 ANQGSEA. Trimming took off 6 bases at V and 2 bases at J, with 15 bases between the two ends. This CDR3 is 14 amino acids long. The CDR3 DNA reads TGCAGCGTCGGGGGGCCCAGCTCCACAGATACGCAGTATTTT. It translates to CSVGGPSSTDTQYF.

The chain combines TRBV2 with TRBJ1-2, with D unresolved. V lost 10 bases, J lost 3 bases, and 18 bases lay in between. Per germline, CDR1 SNHLY and CDR2 FYNNEI. CDR3 size: 14 residues. The CDR3 loop reads CATEHQDGDYGYTF. The CDR3 DNA sequence: TGTGCCACCGAACACCAGGACGGAGACTATGGCTACACCTTC.

V is TRBV6-2 or TRBV6-3 and J is TRBJ1-2; TRBD1 matches 7 bases. V was clipped by 7 bases and J by 4 bases; unmatched bases: 9. Germline V lookup: CDR1 MNHEY, CDR2 SVGEGT. The CDR3 covers 14 residues. The CDR3 nucleotides are TGTGCCAGCACCGAAGGGACAGATTCCTATGGCTACACCTTC. It is translated as CASTEGTDSYGYTF.

The chain is built from TRBV7-2 and TRBJ2-3; 10 nucleotides match TRBD2. Trimming cost V 2 bases and J 5 bases; bases outside gene matches: 13. Germline loops: CDR1 SGHTA, CDR2 FQGNSA. The CDR3 runs to 18 residues. CDR3: CASSLSLAGALLGDTQYF. CDR3 bases: TGTGCCAGCAGCTTATCCCTAGCGGGGGCCTTGCTGGGAGATACGCAGTATTTT.

The rearrangement uses TRBV5-1 and TRBJ2-1; TRBD2 is a possible D gene (6 bases). Germline CDR1 reads SGHRS; CDR2 reads YFSETQ. This CDR3 has 15 residues. V was cut by 0 bases and J by 8 bases, with 15 bases left in between. CDR3 region: CASSLVGVGGDEQFF. The CDR3 DNA follows: TGCGCCAGCAGCTTGGTAGGGGTTGGCGGGGATGAGCAGTTCTTC.

V and J are TRBV18 and TRBJ2-3; TRBD2 is a possible D gene (5 bases). The CDR3 is made up of 16 amino acids. The V gene's germline CDR1 is KGHSH and CDR2 LQKENI. Trimming removed 6 bases from V and 1 base from J, with 17 bases in between. In nucleotides, the CDR3 is TGTGCCAGCTCTCTACTTTCCCACGGGGGCACAGATACGCAGTATTTT. It specifies CASSLLSHGGTDTQYF.

This chain links TRBV7-2 with TRBJ2-1; D uncertain. The V end was cut by 4 bases, the J end by 0 bases, with 13 bases between. The CDR3 loop spans 16 amino acids. The V gene's germline CDR1 is SGHTA and CDR2 FQGNSA. The CDR3 protein is CASSSPPPSSYNEQFF. The CDR3, as DNA: TGTGCCAGCAGCTCACCGCCCCCAAGCTCCTACAATGAGCAGTTCTTC.

The chain is built from TRBV30 and TRBJ2-7, with D tentatively TRBD1 or TRBD2 (6 bases each). Germline lookup yields CDR1 GTSNPN and CDR2 SVGIG (reference sequence). The CDR3 length is 14 residues. The V gene lost 3 bases and the J gene lost 5 bases, with 17 bases spanning the gap. The CDR3 here is CAWRRGGGSHEQYF. CDR3 sequence (DNA): TGTGCCTGGAGGAGAGGAGGGGGTTCCCACGAGCAGTACTTC.

In this sample, this clonotype turned up a few times. This chain uses TRBV19 with TRBJ1-1; D may be TRBD1 (5 bases). The V end was cut by 2 bases, the J end by 0 bases, with 10 bases between. The germline V gene has CDR1 LNHDA and CDR2 SQIVND (reference sequence). This CDR3 is 15 amino acids long. CDR3 sequence reads: CASSIRDRLNTEAFF. The CDR3 nucleotides are TGTGCCAGTAGTATACGCGACAGATTGAACACTGAAGCTTTCTTT.

This clonotype occurred a few times. The chain uses TRBV5-1 and TRBJ2-5; D is perhaps TRBD1 or TRBD2 (6 bases each). Germline V gene lookup returns CDR1 SGHRS and CDR2 YFSETQ. There are 14 residues in the CDR3. Trimming shortened V by 4 bases and J by 4 bases, and 14 bases separated the two germline ends. DNA for the CDR3: TGCGCCAGCAGCCTACAGGGAGGACGAGAGACCCAGTACTTC. This sequence encodes CASSLQGGRETQYF.

The chain is built from TRBV5-1 and TRBJ2-7, with TRBD1 matching 7 bases. Looked up from germline, CDR1 is SGHRS and CDR2 is YFSETQ. Trimming took 2 bases from V and 1 from J; bases not matched to a gene: 6. The CDR3 length is 15 residues. For the CDR3, the DNA is TGCGCCAGCAGCTTAGTTCCGGGACAGTCCTACGAGCAGTACTTC. It codes for CASSLVPGQSYEQYF.

The chain recombines TRBV7-2 with TRBJ2-5; D remains ambiguous. The germline CDR1 and CDR2 sequences are SGHTA and FQGNSA. V lost 5 bases and J 3 bases, leaving 10 bases between the germline ends. The CDR3 contains 13 residues. DNA for the CDR3: TGTGCCAGCAGCCCGTACCGTGAAGAGACCCAGTACTTC. Protein product: CASSPYREETQYF. The variable domain in full, completed from reference TRBV7-2 and TRBJ2-5, reads GAGVSQSPSNKVTEKGKDVELRCDPISGHTALYWYRQSLGQGLEFLIYFQGNSAPDKSGLPSDRFSAERTGGSVSTLTIQRTQQEDSAVYLCASSPYREETQYFGPGTRLLVL.

This chain joins TRBV9 and TRBJ2-1; D might be TRBD2 (7 bases). Trimming left V 0 bases short and J 12 bases short, with 22 bases between. This CDR3 has 16 amino acids. CDR1 is SGDLS, CDR2 YYNGEE, per germline. CDR3 in amino acids: CASSVDWGGPTRGQFF. In DNA form, the CDR3 reads TGTGCCAGCAGCGTAGACTGGGGGGGCCCTACCCGGGGGCAGTTCTTC.

The gene calls are TRBV10-3 and TRBJ2-2; a possible D gene is TRBD1 (5 bases). There are 13 residues in the CDR3. Between the trimmed V and J ends, which lost 11 bases and 4 bases, there was a span of 14 bases. Germline V gives CDR1 ENHRY, CDR2 SYGVKD. The CDR3 protein is CALQDSTTGELFF. CDR3 DNA: TGTGCCCTACAAGACAGTACCACCGGGGAGCTGTTTTTT.

The rearrangement uses TRBV4-3 and TRBJ2-2, with D perhaps matching TRBD1 (6 bases). From germline, CDR1 is LGHNA and CDR2 YSLEER. This CDR3 comprises 14 residues. V lost 4 bases and J lost 5, with 11 bases in between. CDR3 protein: CASSPRGYTGELFF. CDR3 DNA: TGCGCCAGCAGCCCGAGGGGGTATACCGGGGAGCTGTTTTTT.

This clonotype was observed a few times. This sequence joins TRBV9 and TRBJ2-2; D possibly matches TRBD1 or TRBD2 (5 bases each). CDR1 is SGDLS and CDR2 is YYNGEE in the germline V gene. V lost 0 bases, J lost 4 bases, and 10 bases lay in between. This CDR3 region has 15 residues. The CDR3 region is CASSVGGAITGELFF. The CDR3 coding sequence is TGTGCCAGCAGCGTAGGAGGGGCGATCACCGGGGAGCTGTTTTTT.

This clonotype has only a few counts. This chain links TRBV15 with TRBJ1-4; the D gene is possibly TRBD1 (5 bases). V lost 5 bases, J lost 8 bases, and 12 bases lay in between. Germline values: CDR1 LNHNV, CDR2 YYDKDF (reference sequence). This CDR3 has 13 residues. The CDR3 region is CATSGSTDEKLFF. DNA of the CDR3: TGTGCCACCAGCGGATCGACAGACGAAAAACTGTTTTTT.

The J gene is TRBJ2-4, the V gene TRBV7-9; D is possibly TRBD1 (6 bases). Trimming pared 4 bases from V and 0 bases from J, leaving 16 bases between. The CDR3 runs to 17 residues. The V gene's germline CDR1 is SEHNR and CDR2 FQNEAQ (reference sequence). In DNA form, the CDR3 reads TGTGCCAGCAGCTCACTCGACAGGCCTCTAGCCAAAAACATTCAGTACTTC. Its protein is CASSSLDRPLAKNIQYF.

The rearrangement uses TRBV5-1 and TRBJ1-1; no reliable D call. The V end lost 4 bases, the J end lost 4 bases, and 14 bases lay between the germline ends. Germline V gene sequence: CDR1 SGHRS, CDR2 YFSETQ. This CDR3 spans 14 amino acids. CDR3 DNA sequence: TGCGCCAGCAGCCGTAGGGAGAGAGCCACTGAAGCTTTCTTT. It is translated as CASSRRERATEAFF.

This clonotype was detected a few times. The rearrangement joins TRBV29-1 to TRBJ2-1; tentatively, D is TRBD2 (6 bases). The germline V gene encodes CDR1 SQVTM and CDR2 ANQGSEA. The CDR3 spans 12 residues. Trimming left V 6 bases short and J 2 bases short, with 8 bases between. The CDR3 loop is CSVWEAYNEQFF. CDR3 bases: TGCAGCGTGTGGGAGGCCTACAATGAGCAGTTCTTC.

This clonotype has only a few counts. The chain is built from TRBV21-1 and TRBJ1-1; TRBD1 is taken as the D call from the table, unchecked against the DNA. TRBV21-1 is classified as a pseudogene. The CDR3 totals 14 residues. Here the CDR3 reads CASSKAPPKTEAFF. DNA for the CDR3: TGTGCCAGCAGCAAAGCCCCCCCCAAGACTGAAGCTTTCTTT.

The CDR3 region is CASSSGQGAGQPQHF. CDR3 coding DNA: TGTGCCAGCAGTTCGGGACAGGGGGCAGGGCAGCCCCAGCATTTT. This chain uses TRBV28 with TRBJ1-5; 12 bases are a match to TRBD1. The V gene end was trimmed by 4 bases and the J gene end by 7 bases; junction bases not matched to a gene: 5. This CDR3 is built from 15 residues. Germline V gives CDR1 MDHEN, CDR2 SYDVKM.

The V gene is TRBV12-3 or TRBV12-4, the J gene TRBJ1-6, with a weak D call TRBD1 (5 bases). CDR3 length equals 15 residues. V was trimmed by 4 bases and J by 10 bases, leaving 17 bases between them. The DNA of the CDR3 is TGTGCCAGCAGTTGGGTGGGGGGATCTAACTCACCCCTCCACTTT. Its translation is CASSWVGGSNSPLHF.

V and J are TRBV9 and TRBJ2-3; TRBD2 is a possible D gene (7 bases). In germline, CDR1 is SGDLS, CDR2 YYNGEE. This CDR3 comprises 14 residues. The V gene lost 2 bases and the J gene lost 6 bases, with 13 bases spanning the gap. The CDR3 DNA reads as TGTGCCAGCAGCGTCGGCGGGGGCAGGGATACGCAGTATTTT. This encodes CASSVGGGRDTQYF.

The chain carries TRBV24-1 and TRBJ2-5; D not resolved. V lost 2 bases, J lost 1 base, and 13 bases lay in between. The CDR3 contains 16 residues. From germline, CDR1 is KGHDR and CDR2 SFDVKD. The CDR3 sequence is CATSDSRTGGQETQYF. CDR3 DNA: TGTGCCACCAGTGATTCGCGTACCGGCGGCCAAGAGACCCAGTACTTC.

This clonotype appeared many times. The chain uses TRBV5-1 and TRBJ1-5, with D unresolved. The V gene lost 0 bases and the J gene lost 3 bases, with 4 bases spanning the gap. Germline V CDR1 and CDR2: SGHRS, YFSETQ. The CDR3 is 13 amino acids. This chain's CDR3 is CASSLGPNQPQHF. In DNA form, the CDR3 reads TGCGCCAGCAGCTTGGGACCCAATCAGCCCCAGCATTTT.

This clonotype has just a few counts. The chain couples TRBV7-2 to TRBJ2-7; D gene unclear. The CDR3 is 13 residues long. The germline V and J ends were trimmed by 4 bases and 4 bases, with 11 bases remaining between them. From germline, CDR1 is SGHTA and CDR2 FQGNSA. CDR3 in DNA: TGTGCCAGCAGCTCACGGATCGGGTACGAGCAGTACGTC. Translated, it gives CASSSRIGYEQYV.

The chain combines TRBV4-3 with TRBJ2-7; 9 nucleotides line up with TRBD1. V dropped 4 bases and J dropped 4; count of bases not matched to a gene: 8. This CDR3 contains 15 residues. In germline, CDR1 is LGHNA, CDR2 YSLEER. CDR3 in DNA: TGCGCCAGCAGCCCGCTGTGGGGACAGGGATACGAGCAGTACTTC. It codes for CASSPLWGQGYEQYF.